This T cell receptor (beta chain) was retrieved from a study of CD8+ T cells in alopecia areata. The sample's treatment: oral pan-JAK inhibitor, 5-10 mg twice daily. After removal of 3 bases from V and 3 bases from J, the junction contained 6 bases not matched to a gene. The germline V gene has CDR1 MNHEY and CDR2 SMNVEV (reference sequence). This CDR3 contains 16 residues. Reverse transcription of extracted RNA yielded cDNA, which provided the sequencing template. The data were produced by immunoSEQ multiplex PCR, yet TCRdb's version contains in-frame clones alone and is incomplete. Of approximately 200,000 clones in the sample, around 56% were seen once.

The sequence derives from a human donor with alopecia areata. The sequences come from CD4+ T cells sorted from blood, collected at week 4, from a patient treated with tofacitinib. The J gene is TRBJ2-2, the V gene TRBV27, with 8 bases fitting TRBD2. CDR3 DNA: TGTGCCAGCAGTTTTACCGGGGGGGCTTACACCGGGGAGCTGTTTTTT. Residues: CASSFTGGAYTGELFF.